The T cell receptor beta chain under discussion was sequenced for a study of blood T cell repertoires in COVID-19. Study context: COVID-19 samples, acute and convalescent, were from the United States, Italy and Spain. The cDNA or gDNA used as material had been derived from T cells, B-cell-depleted T cells, or PBMCs.

Study processing details: Amplifying reference gene primers gave estimates of nucleated cell counts. Libraries were prepared by immunoSEQ multiplex PCR; TCRdb keeps only in-frame clonotypes and omits some of them. The V and J calls and clone size come from that table; D and trimming were worked out from the DNA. The profile shows about 120,000 clones, roughly 83% of them singletons. From germline, CDR1 is SGHDT and CDR2 YYEEEE. The CDR3 consists of 14 residues. V gave up 2 bases and J gave up 6 bases, with 12 bases separating them. Sequenced sample: peripheral blood. The chain employs TRBV5-6 and TRBJ1-5; perhaps TRBD1 as D (6 bases). The source of this sequence is a man aged 30-40 years with acute or convalescent COVID-19. DNA of the CDR3: TGTGCCAGCAGCTTCGGCAGGGGCGGTCAGCCCCAGCATTTT. It encodes CASSFGRGGQPQHF.